These T cell receptor beta chains were read from a single sample in a study of CD8+ T cells in alopecia areata. The data were produced by immunoSEQ multiplex PCR, yet TCRdb's version contains in-frame clones alone and is incomplete. Among about 160,000 clones listed, over 45% were seen once. The specimen was CD4+ T cells sorted from blood. The receptor source for this set is a human donor with alopecia areata. Each CDR3 is given with its conserved first and last residue. Fields, in order: CDR3 DNA, CDR3 protein, D gene, clone size, V gene, J gene. The D gene is left open where the match is weak. Clone size is not always given. Where it is, it says once, few, many or a class for expanded clones.

CDR3 DNA: TGCGCCAGCAGCTTGGGACAGGGGCTTAACTATGGCTACACCTTC
CDR3 protein: CASSLGQGLNYGYTF
D gene: TRBD1
clone size: -
V gene: TRBV5-1
J gene: TRBJ1-2

CDR3 DNA: TGCGCCAGCAGCTTGGGACTAACATTGGAGACCCAGTACTTC
CDR3 protein: CASSLGLTLETQYF
D gene: -
clone size: -
V gene: TRBV5-1
J gene: TRBJ2-5

CDR3 DNA: TGTGCCAGCAGCTTTCAGGGGTCTAACGAGCAGTACTTC
CDR3 protein: CASSFQGSNEQYF
D gene: -
clone size: -
V gene: TRBV7-9
J gene: TRBJ2-7

CDR3 DNA: TGCAGCGTTGGGGCGGGACCCTACGAGCAGTACTTC
CDR3 protein: CSVGAGPYEQYF
D gene: -
clone size: -
V gene: TRBV29-1
J gene: TRBJ2-7

CDR3 DNA: TGTGCCAGCAGCTTTCCGGGACTAGCGGGGAAGGTAGATACGCAGTATTTT
CDR3 protein: CASSFPGLAGKVDTQYF
D gene: TRBD2
clone size: -
V gene: TRBV7-9
J gene: TRBJ2-3

CDR3 DNA: TGTGCCTGGAGTGGGACGACAGGGCGGGTCTATGGCTACACCTTC
CDR3 protein: CAWSGTTGRVYGYTF
D gene: TRBD1
clone size: -
V gene: TRBV30
J gene: TRBJ1-2

CDR3 DNA: TGTGCCAGCAGCAAACAGGGAGTCCCGTTCTTC
CDR3 protein: CASSKQGVPFF
D gene: -
clone size: once
V gene: TRBV11-3
J gene: TRBJ2-1

CDR3 DNA: TGCAGCGGCTTTGTAGGGGGAGCCACCGGGGAGCTGTTTTTT
CDR3 protein: CSGFVGGATGELFF
D gene: -
clone size: -
V gene: TRBV29-1
J gene: TRBJ2-2

CDR3 DNA: TGCGCCAGCAGCCTAGACAGAACAATGTCGAACACCGGGGAGCTGTTTTTT
CDR3 protein: CASSLDRTMSNTGELFF
D gene: -
clone size: -
V gene: TRBV5-1
J gene: TRBJ2-2

CDR3 DNA: TGTGCCAGCAGTTCAACTCAGCCCCAGCATTTT
CDR3 protein: CASSSTQPQHF
D gene: -
clone size: -
V gene: TRBV28
J gene: TRBJ1-5

CDR3 DNA: TGCAGCGTTGACTCGCTAGTTCGAGGCGAGCAGTTCTTC
CDR3 protein: CSVDSLVRGEQFF
D gene: -
clone size: -
V gene: TRBV29-1
J gene: TRBJ2-1

CDR3 DNA: TGTGCCACCAGCAGATTAACAGGAATCCAAGAGACCCAGTACTTC
CDR3 protein: CATSRLTGIQETQYF
D gene: -
clone size: -
V gene: TRBV15
J gene: TRBJ2-5

CDR3 DNA: TGTGCCAGCAGCTTAGCGGGAGTCACAGATACGCAGTATTTT
CDR3 protein: CASSLAGVTDTQYF
D gene: -
clone size: -
V gene: TRBV7-9
J gene: TRBJ2-3

CDR3 DNA: TGCAGCGCCGCAGCTAACCAAGAGACCCAGTACTTC
CDR3 protein: CSAAANQETQYF
D gene: -
clone size: few
V gene: TRBV29-1
J gene: TRBJ2-5

CDR3 DNA: TGTGCCAGCAAAGAAGACTATACGGACACTGAAGCTTTCTTT
CDR3 protein: CASKEDYTDTEAFF
D gene: -
clone size: -
V gene: TRBV2
J gene: TRBJ1-1

CDR3 DNA: TGTGCCAGCAGTCCGGGACAGGGGCCCTACGAGCAGTACTTC
CDR3 protein: CASSPGQGPYEQYF
D gene: TRBD1
clone size: -
V gene: TRBV28
J gene: TRBJ2-7

CDR3 DNA: TGTGCCACCAGCAGAGCCTACAATGAGCAGTTCTTC
CDR3 protein: CATSRAYNEQFF
D gene: -
clone size: few
V gene: TRBV15
J gene: TRBJ2-1

CDR3 DNA: TGTGCCTGGAGTACTGGACAGGGTTTTTTGAACACTGAAGCTTTCTTT
CDR3 protein: CAWSTGQGFLNTEAFF
D gene: TRBD1
clone size: -
V gene: TRBV30
J gene: TRBJ1-1

CDR3 DNA: TGCAGTGGGGGGGACAGGGTTATACAGGAGACCCAGTACTTC
CDR3 protein: CSGGDRVIQETQYF
D gene: TRBD1
clone size: few
V gene: TRBV29-1
J gene: TRBJ2-5

CDR3 DNA: TGCAGCGTTCGACCATCCCCGAGCACTGAAGCTTTCTTT
CDR3 protein: CSVRPSPSTEAFF
D gene: -
clone size: -
V gene: TRBV29-1
J gene: TRBJ1-1

CDR3 DNA: TGCGCCAGCAGCCAAGTACAACAGGAGGGAGGTCAGCCCCAGCATTTT
CDR3 protein: CASSQVQQEGGQPQHF
D gene: -
clone size: -
V gene: TRBV4-1
J gene: TRBJ1-5

CDR3 DNA: TGTGCCAGCAGTGAACAGTCCAAAAACATTCAGTACTTC
CDR3 protein: CASSEQSKNIQYF
D gene: -
clone size: -
V gene: TRBV2
J gene: TRBJ2-4

CDR3 DNA: TGTGCCTGGAGTGGTATGACTGGAAACACCATATATTTT
CDR3 protein: CAWSGMTGNTIYF
D gene: -
clone size: -
V gene: TRBV30
J gene: TRBJ1-3

CDR3 DNA: TGCGCCAGCAGCCTAGACTTGTCTGGGGCCAACGTCCTGACTTTC
CDR3 protein: CASSLDLSGANVLTF
D gene: -
clone size: -
V gene: TRBV5-1
J gene: TRBJ2-6

CDR3 DNA: TGTGCCAGCAGTTACTTAGCGGACAATGAGCAGTTCTTC
CDR3 protein: CASSYLADNEQFF
D gene: -
clone size: -
V gene: TRBV6-6
J gene: TRBJ2-1

CDR3 DNA: TGCGCCAGCAGCGGACGGACTAGCGGGAACCAAGAGACCCAGTACTTC
CDR3 protein: CASSGRTSGNQETQYF
D gene: TRBD2
clone size: -
V gene: TRBV5-1
J gene: TRBJ2-5

CDR3 DNA: TGCGCCAGCAGCGGCCAGACAGGGGCGGGCTACACCTTC
CDR3 protein: CASSGQTGAGYTF
D gene: TRBD1
clone size: few
V gene: TRBV5-1
J gene: TRBJ1-2

CDR3 DNA: TGTGCCAGCCGACTAGCGGGGGCCAATGAGCAGTTCTTC
CDR3 protein: CASRLAGANEQFF
D gene: TRBD2
clone size: few
V gene: TRBV7-3
J gene: TRBJ2-1

CDR3 DNA: TGCAGCGTCACCACAGGGGGCGCAGAGACCCAGTACTTC
CDR3 protein: CSVTTGGAETQYF
D gene: TRBD1
clone size: -
V gene: TRBV29-1
J gene: TRBJ2-5

CDR3 DNA: TGTGCCAGCAGTGATGGCCCGCGTAATGAGCAGTTCTTC
CDR3 protein: CASSDGPRNEQFF
D gene: -
clone size: few
V gene: TRBV28
J gene: TRBJ2-1

CDR3 DNA: TGTGCCAGCAGCCATGGGAACTTTCACAATGAGCAGTTCTTC
CDR3 protein: CASSHGNFHNEQFF
D gene: -
clone size: many
V gene: TRBV14
J gene: TRBJ2-1

CDR3 DNA: TGCAAGGCATCAGCCAAAAACATTCAGTACTTC
CDR3 protein: CKASAKNIQYF
D gene: -
clone size: few
V gene: TRBV20-1
J gene: TRBJ2-4

CDR3 DNA: TGCAGCGTTGCCATACTAGCGACAGATACGCAGTATTTT
CDR3 protein: CSVAILATDTQYF
D gene: TRBD2
clone size: few
V gene: TRBV29-1
J gene: TRBJ2-3

CDR3 DNA: TGTGCCAGCAGTGAATACAAACCACAGGGCTACGAGCAGTACTTC
CDR3 protein: CASSEYKPQGYEQYF
D gene: -
clone size: -
V gene: TRBV25-1
J gene: TRBJ2-7

CDR3 DNA: TGTGCCAGCAGTTTAAGGGCGGGAGCCGTAGAGACCCAGTACTTC
CDR3 protein: CASSLRAGAVETQYF
D gene: TRBD2
clone size: -
V gene: TRBV27
J gene: TRBJ2-5

CDR3 DNA: TGTGCCAGCAGCTTAGTGGGACTAGCGTCCAATGAGCAGTTCTTC
CDR3 protein: CASSLVGLASNEQFF
D gene: TRBD2
clone size: once
V gene: TRBV7-9
J gene: TRBJ2-1

CDR3 DNA: TGTGCCAGCAGCCCTGGTGACACCGGGGAGCTGTTTTTT
CDR3 protein: CASSPGDTGELFF
D gene: -
clone size: -
V gene: TRBV27
J gene: TRBJ2-2

CDR3 DNA: TGCAGCGTTCGGATAGGGGCCACAGATACGCAGTATTTT
CDR3 protein: CSVRIGATDTQYF
D gene: -
clone size: few
V gene: TRBV29-1
J gene: TRBJ2-3

CDR3 DNA: TGTGCCAGCAGTGAATATTGGTCTCCCAGGACGTACCAAGAGACCCAGTACTTC
CDR3 protein: CASSEYWSPRTYQETQYF
D gene: -
clone size: once
V gene: TRBV25-1
J gene: TRBJ2-5

CDR3 DNA: TGTGCCAGTAGTATGAATCCAGGCGGCGAGCAGTACTTC
CDR3 protein: CASSMNPGGEQYF
D gene: -
clone size: -
V gene: TRBV19
J gene: TRBJ2-7

CDR3 DNA: TGTGCCACCAGCAGGGCGTTGAACACTGAAGCTTTCTTT
CDR3 protein: CATSRALNTEAFF
D gene: -
clone size: -
V gene: TRBV15
J gene: TRBJ1-1